Sequencing of this TCR beta chain was carried out in a study of blood T cells in healthy people across ages. This clonotype has only a few counts. The germline gives CDR1 MGHRA, CDR2 YSYEKL. The CDR3 covers 16 residues. The V gene end was trimmed by 4 bases and the J gene end by 7 bases; junction bases not matched to a gene: 10. The authors ran a second PCR of about 6 to 11 cycles using a sample-barcoded 5' primer and a J-beta primer mix. TCRdb ran MiXCR on the 5' RACE reads and lists one entry per CDR3 protein. The sample holds some 1.4 million distinct CDR3 sequences; around 42% are singletons and the top ten take under 8%.

The sequence was collected from a young woman in good health. Source material: blood. The chain uses TRBV4-1 and TRBJ2-1, with 10 bases lining up with TRBD2. In DNA, the CDR3 is TGCGCCAGCAGCCTTCGTCAGCGGGGGGGTGGGAATGAGCAGTTCTTC. As protein: CASSLRQRGGGNEQFF.